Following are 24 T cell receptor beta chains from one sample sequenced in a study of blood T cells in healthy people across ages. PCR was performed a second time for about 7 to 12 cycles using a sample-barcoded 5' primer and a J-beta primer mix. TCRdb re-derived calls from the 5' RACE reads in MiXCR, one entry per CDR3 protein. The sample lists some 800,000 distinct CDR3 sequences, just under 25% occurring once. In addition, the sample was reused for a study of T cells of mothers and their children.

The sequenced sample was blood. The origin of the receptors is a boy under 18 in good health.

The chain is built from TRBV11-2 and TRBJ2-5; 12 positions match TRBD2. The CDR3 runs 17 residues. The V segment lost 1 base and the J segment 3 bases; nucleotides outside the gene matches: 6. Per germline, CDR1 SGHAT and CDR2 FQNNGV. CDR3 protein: CASSLGARLAGEETQYF. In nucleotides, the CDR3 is TGTGCCAGCAGCTTAGGGGCCAGACTAGCGGGAGAAGAGACCCAGTACTTC.

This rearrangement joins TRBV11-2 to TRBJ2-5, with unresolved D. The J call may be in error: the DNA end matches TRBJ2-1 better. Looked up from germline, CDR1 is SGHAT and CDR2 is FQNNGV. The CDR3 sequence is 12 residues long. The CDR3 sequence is CASSPYGGEQFF. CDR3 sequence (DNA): TGTGCCAGCAGCCCCTATGGTGGTGAGCAGTTCTTC.

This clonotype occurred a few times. The CDR3 DNA follows: TGCGCCAGCAGCAGCCCTCCGGGACGGAGCCAAGAGACCCAGTACTTC. Protein product: CASSSPPGRSQETQYF. The chain has TRBV10-1 and TRBJ2-5; D is tentatively TRBD1 or TRBD2 (5 bases each). Trimming pared 6 bases from V and 1 base from J, leaving 18 bases between. Germline values: CDR1 WNHNN, CDR2 SYGVQD (reference sequence). The CDR3 has 16 amino acids.

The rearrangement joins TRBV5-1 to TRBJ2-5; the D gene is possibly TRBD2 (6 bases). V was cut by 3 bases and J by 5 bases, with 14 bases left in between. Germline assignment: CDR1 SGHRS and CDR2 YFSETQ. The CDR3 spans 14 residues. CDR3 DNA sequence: TGCGCCAGCAGCTCCCTAGGCGGGATTGAGACCCAGTACTTC. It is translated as CASSSLGGIETQYF. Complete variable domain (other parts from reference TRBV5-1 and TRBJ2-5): KAGVTQTPRYLIKTRGQQVTLSCSPISGHRSVSWYQQTPGQGLQFLFEYFSETQRNKGNFPGRFSGRQFSNSRSEMNVSTLELGDSALYLCASSSLGGIETQYFGPGTRLLVL.

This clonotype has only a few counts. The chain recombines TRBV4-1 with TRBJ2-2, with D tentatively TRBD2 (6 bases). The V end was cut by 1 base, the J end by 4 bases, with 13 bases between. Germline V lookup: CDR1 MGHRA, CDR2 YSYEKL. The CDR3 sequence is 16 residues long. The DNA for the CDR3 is TGCGCCAGCAGCCAAGTAGTGGGAGGAGGCACCGGGGAGCTGTTTTTT. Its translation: CASSQVVGGGTGELFF.

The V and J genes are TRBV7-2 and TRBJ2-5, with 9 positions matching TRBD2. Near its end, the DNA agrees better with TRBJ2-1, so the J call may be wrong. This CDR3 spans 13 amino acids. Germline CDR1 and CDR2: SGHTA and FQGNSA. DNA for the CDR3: TGTGCCAGCAGTCCTAGCGGGAAAGATGAGCAGTTCTTC. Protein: CASSPSGKDEQFF.

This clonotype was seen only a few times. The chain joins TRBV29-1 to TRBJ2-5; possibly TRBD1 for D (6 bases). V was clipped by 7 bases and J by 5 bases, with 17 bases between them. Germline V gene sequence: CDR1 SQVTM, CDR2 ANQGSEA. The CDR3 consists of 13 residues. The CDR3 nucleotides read TGCAGCGCCGGTCAGGGGCCTTGGGAGACCCAGTACTTC. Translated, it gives CSAGQGPWETQYF.

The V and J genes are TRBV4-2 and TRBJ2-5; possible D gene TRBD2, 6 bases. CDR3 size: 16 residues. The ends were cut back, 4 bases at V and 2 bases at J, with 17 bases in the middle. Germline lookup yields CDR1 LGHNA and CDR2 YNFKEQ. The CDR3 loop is CASSLGSGPLQETQYF. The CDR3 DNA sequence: TGTGCCAGCAGCCTCGGGAGCGGGCCCTTACAAGAGACCCAGTACTTC.

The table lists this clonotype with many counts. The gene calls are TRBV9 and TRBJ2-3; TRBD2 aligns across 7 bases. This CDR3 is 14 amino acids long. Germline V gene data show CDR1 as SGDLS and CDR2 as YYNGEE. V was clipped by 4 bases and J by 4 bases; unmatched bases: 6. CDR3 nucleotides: TGTGCCAGCAGCATACTTGGGGGGGCAGATACGCAGTATTTT. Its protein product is CASSILGGADTQYF.

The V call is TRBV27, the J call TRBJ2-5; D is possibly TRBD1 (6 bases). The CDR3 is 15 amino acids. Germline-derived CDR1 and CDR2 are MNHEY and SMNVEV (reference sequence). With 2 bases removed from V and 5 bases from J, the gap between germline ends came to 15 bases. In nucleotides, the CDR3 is TGTGCCAGCAGTTTAAGGGACAAACCTGCGGAGACCCAGTACTTC. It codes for CASSLRDKPAETQYF.

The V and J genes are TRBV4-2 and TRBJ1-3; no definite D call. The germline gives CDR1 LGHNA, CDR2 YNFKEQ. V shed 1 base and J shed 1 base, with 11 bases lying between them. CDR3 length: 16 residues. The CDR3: CASSQAWTDSGNTIYF. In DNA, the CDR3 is TGTGCCAGCAGCCAAGCATGGACCGATTCTGGAAACACCATATATTTT.

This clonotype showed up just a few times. This chain's CDR3 is CASSKVGTGGPYEQYF. In DNA, the CDR3 is TGTGCCAGCAGCAAAGTGGGTACAGGAGGACCCTACGAGCAGTACTTC. The chain carries TRBV21-1 and TRBJ2-7; no check of the table's D call, TRBD1, against the DNA was made. TRBV21-1 is reported as a pseudogene. The CDR3 length is 16 residues.

The CDR3 coding sequence is TGTGCCACCGGGAACAGGGGGCGGACGGAGACCCAGTACTTC. Translating it yields CATGNRGRTETQYF. V is TRBV6-2 or TRBV6-3 and J is TRBJ2-5; the match to TRBD1 covers 9 bases. Germline V gene lookup returns CDR1 MNHEY and CDR2 SVGEGT. After removal of 10 bases from V and 5 bases from J, the junction contained 11 bases not matched to a gene. CDR3 length: 14 residues.

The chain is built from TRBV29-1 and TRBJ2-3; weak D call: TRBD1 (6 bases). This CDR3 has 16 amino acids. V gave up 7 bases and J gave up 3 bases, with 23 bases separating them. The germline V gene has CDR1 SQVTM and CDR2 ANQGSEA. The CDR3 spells CSATGTSISWTDTQYF. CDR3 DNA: TGCAGCGCTACCGGGACATCAATTTCGTGGACAGATACGCAGTATTTT.

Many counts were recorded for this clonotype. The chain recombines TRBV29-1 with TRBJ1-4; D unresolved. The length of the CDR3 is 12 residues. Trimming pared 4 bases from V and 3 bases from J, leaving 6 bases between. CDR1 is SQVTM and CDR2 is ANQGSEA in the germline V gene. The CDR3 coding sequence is TGCAGCGTTGTAGGGCCTAATGAAAAACTGTTTTTT. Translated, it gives CSVVGPNEKLFF.

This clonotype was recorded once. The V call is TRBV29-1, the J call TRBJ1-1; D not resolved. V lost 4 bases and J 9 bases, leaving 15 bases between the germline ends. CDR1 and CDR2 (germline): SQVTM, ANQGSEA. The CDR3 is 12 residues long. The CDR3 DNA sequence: TGCAGCGTTGCAGAGAACGGACCAAAAGCTTTCTTT. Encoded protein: CSVAENGPKAFF.

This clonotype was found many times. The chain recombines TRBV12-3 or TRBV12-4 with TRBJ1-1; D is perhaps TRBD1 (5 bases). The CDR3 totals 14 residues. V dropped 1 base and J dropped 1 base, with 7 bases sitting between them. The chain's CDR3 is CASSLGQKNTEAFF. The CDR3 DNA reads TGTGCCAGCAGTTTAGGACAGAAGAACACTGAAGCTTTCTTT.

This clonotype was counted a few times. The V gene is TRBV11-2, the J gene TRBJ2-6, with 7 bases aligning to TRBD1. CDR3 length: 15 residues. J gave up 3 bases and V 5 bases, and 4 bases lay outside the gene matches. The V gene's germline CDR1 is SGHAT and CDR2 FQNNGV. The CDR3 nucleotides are TGTGCCAGCAGCCCAAACAGGGGTGGGGCCAACGTCCTGACTTTC. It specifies CASSPNRGGANVLTF.

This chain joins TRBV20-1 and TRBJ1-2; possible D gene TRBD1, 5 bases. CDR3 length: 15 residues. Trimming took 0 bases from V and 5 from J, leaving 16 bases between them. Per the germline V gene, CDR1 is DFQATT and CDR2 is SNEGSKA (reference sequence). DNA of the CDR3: TGCAGTGCTAGAGATTTCGGTGGGACTGATTATGGCTACACCTTC. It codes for CSARDFGGTDYGYTF.

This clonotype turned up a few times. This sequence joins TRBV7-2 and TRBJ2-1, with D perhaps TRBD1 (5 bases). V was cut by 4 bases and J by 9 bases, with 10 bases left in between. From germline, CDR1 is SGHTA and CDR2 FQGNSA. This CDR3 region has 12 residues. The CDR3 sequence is CASSWVGLEQFF. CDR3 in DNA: TGTGCCAGCAGCTGGGTGGGGCTTGAGCAGTTCTTC.

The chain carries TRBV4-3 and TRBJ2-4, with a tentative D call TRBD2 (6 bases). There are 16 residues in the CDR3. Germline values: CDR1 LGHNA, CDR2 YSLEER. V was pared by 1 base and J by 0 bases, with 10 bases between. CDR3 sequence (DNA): TGCGCCAGCAGCCAAGGATGGGGACTAGCCAAAAACATTCAGTACTTC. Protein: CASSQGWGLAKNIQYF.

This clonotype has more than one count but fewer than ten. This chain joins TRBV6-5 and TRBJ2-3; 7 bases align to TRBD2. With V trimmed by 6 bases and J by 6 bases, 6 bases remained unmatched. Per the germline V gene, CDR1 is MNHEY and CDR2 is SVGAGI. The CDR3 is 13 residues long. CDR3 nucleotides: TGTGCCAGCAGGGCGGGAGTTGGGGATACGCAGTATTTT. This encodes CASRAGVGDTQYF.

CDR3 residues: CSVEVGYSALPYNEQFF. In DNA form, the CDR3 reads TGCAGCGTTGAAGTTGGTTACAGTGCTTTACCCTACAATGAGCAGTTCTTC. The rearrangement links TRBV29-1 to TRBJ2-1; no reliable D call. The length of the CDR3 is 17 residues. The germline gives CDR1 SQVTM, CDR2 ANQGSEA. V was trimmed by 1 base and J by 2 bases, leaving 18 bases between them.

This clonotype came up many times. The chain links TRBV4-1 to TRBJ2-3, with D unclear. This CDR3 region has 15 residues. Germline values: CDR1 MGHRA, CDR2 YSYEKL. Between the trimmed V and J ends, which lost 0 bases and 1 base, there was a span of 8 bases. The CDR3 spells CASSQEGRGTDTQYF. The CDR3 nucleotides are TGCGCCAGCAGCCAAGAGGGAAGGGGCACAGATACGCAGTATTTT.